What follows are 15 T cell receptor beta chains derived from one specimen sequenced in a study of cytomegalovirus exposure and HLA in healthy donors. The primer mix had 60 Vbeta and 13 Jbeta primers. The method was immunoSEQ multiplex PCR; TCRdb's version includes in-frame clones alone and lacks a portion of them. Among roughly 140,000 clones listed, 82% were seen once. The sequenced material came from PBMCs. The receptors derive from a woman aged 45-65 years in good health and CMV-seropositive.

The chain is built from TRBV7-2 and TRBJ2-7, with D possibly TRBD1 on 6 matching bases. There are 16 residues in the CDR3. Trimming stripped 5 bases from V and 7 bases from J, with 24 bases between. CDR1 is SGHTA, CDR2 FQGNSA, per germline. The CDR3 loop is CASSPQGTIASGEQYF. The DNA for the CDR3 is TGTGCCAGCAGCCCACAGGGAACCATCGCTTCCGGGGAGCAGTACTTC.

The chain recombines TRBV5-6 with TRBJ1-2, with 7 bases matching TRBD1. With 0 bases clipped from V and 4 bases from J, the junction kept 6 bases outside the gene matches. The germline CDR1 and CDR2 sequences are SGHDT and YYEEEE. The CDR3 is made up of 15 amino acids. This CDR3 is CASSLGLDRTYGYTF. The CDR3 coding sequence is TGTGCCAGCAGCTTGGGTTTGGACAGGACCTATGGCTACACCTTC.

The chain employs TRBV6-6 and TRBJ1-5; the match to TRBD1 covers 7 bases. This CDR3 has 15 residues. CDR1 is MNHNY and CDR2 is SVGAGI in the germline V gene (reference sequence). The junction had 7 bases not matched to a gene; V was cut back by 4 bases and J by 4 bases. CDR3 amino acids: CASSSTGDRNQPQHF. CDR3 in DNA: TGTGCCAGCAGTTCTACAGGGGATAGGAATCAGCCCCAGCATTTT.

The chain recombines TRBV19 with TRBJ2-2, with D hard to call. The V end was cut by 4 bases, the J end by 5 bases, with 8 bases between. There are 13 residues in the CDR3. CDR1 and CDR2 from the germline V gene are LNHDA and SQIVND (reference sequence). CDR3 protein: CASSTQTTGELFF. The CDR3 nucleotides read TGTGCCAGTAGTACCCAGACTACCGGGGAGCTGTTTTTT.

The rearrangement uses TRBV27 and TRBJ2-1; 7 nucleotides align to TRBD2. J lost 7 bases, V lost 8 bases, and 8 bases had no gene match. The CDR3 runs to 13 residues. Germline V gene sequence: CDR1 MNHEY, CDR2 SMNVEV (reference sequence). The CDR3 protein is CASATGEGNEQFF. In nucleotides, the CDR3 is TGTGCCAGCGCGACGGGGGAGGGGAATGAGCAGTTCTTC.

The rearrangement uses TRBV4-2 and TRBJ2-5; D call uncertain. Germline V gene data show CDR1 as LGHNA and CDR2 as YNFKEQ. Trimming removed 4 bases from V and 2 bases from J, with 11 bases in between. The CDR3 runs to 14 residues. The CDR3 region is CASSRNYGQETQYF. CDR3 DNA: TGTGCCAGCAGCCGGAACTATGGGCAAGAGACCCAGTACTTC.

This clone was picked up one time. The chain carries TRBV7-2 and TRBJ2-1, with a weak D call TRBD2 (6 bases). This CDR3 has 15 amino acids. With 6 bases removed from V and 4 bases from J, the gap between germline ends came to 16 bases. Germline CDR1 is SGHTA and CDR2 is FQGNSA. Written as DNA, the CDR3 is TGTGCCAGCAGAACCGAGGGGACTTCATACAATGAGCAGTTCTTC. It translates to CASRTEGTSYNEQFF.

The V and J genes are TRBV7-9 and TRBJ2-7; 10 bases agree with TRBD2. Germline V gene sequence: CDR1 SEHNR, CDR2 FQNEAQ (reference sequence). There are 15 residues in the CDR3. Germline trimming cut 7 bases from V and 2 bases from J; bases unmatched to any gene: 8. CDR3 coding DNA: TGTGCCAGCACTCGGACTAGCGGAGCACCCTACGAGCAGTACTTC. Amino acids: CASTRTSGAPYEQYF.

The chain joins TRBV5-6 to TRBJ2-3, with a tentative D call TRBD2 (7 bases). The V gene lost 10 bases and the J gene lost 0 bases, with 21 bases spanning the gap. Germline V gives CDR1 SGHDT, CDR2 YYEEEE. This CDR3 is built from 16 residues. The CDR3 spells CACTGGGPSSTDTQYF. CDR3 coding DNA: TGTGCCTGCACAGGCGGGGGCCCTTCTAGCACAGATACGCAGTATTTT.

V is TRBV6-1 and J is TRBJ1-1, with TRBD1 matching over 8 bases. Germline loops: CDR1 MNHNS, CDR2 SASEGT. The J segment lost 5 bases and the V segment lost 6 bases, leaving 5 bases of the junction unmatched. CDR3 size: 13 residues. The DNA of the CDR3 is TGTGCCAGCAGGGACAGGGCCTTTACTGAAGCTTTCTTT. It is translated as CASRDRAFTEAFF.

The chain has TRBV2 and TRBJ2-1; 9 bases are shared with TRBD2. This CDR3 has 13 amino acids. Germline loops: CDR1 SNHLY, CDR2 FYNNEI. J was trimmed by 6 bases and V by 4 bases; bases with no gene match: 1. CDR3: CASSVTSGNEQFF. The CDR3 DNA sequence: TGTGCCAGCAGTGTGACTAGCGGCAATGAGCAGTTCTTC. Filled out from reference TRBV2 and TRBJ2-1, the complete variable domain reads EPEVTQTPSHQVTQMGQEVILRCVPISNHLYFYWYRQILGQKVEFLVSFYNNEISEKSEIFDDQFSVERPDGSNFTLKIRSTKLEDSAMYFCASSVTSGNEQFFGPGTRLTVL.

This chain connects TRBV15 to TRBJ2-1; 9 bases agree with TRBD1. The CDR3 loop spans 15 amino acids. CDR1 and CDR2 from the germline V gene are LNHNV and YYDKDF (reference sequence). V gave up 5 bases and J gave up 2 bases; unmatched junction bases: 4. Here the CDR3 reads CATSPDRGAYNEQFF. The CDR3 DNA reads as TGTGCCACCAGCCCTGACAGGGGGGCCTACAATGAGCAGTTCTTC.

The rearrangement joins TRBV6-4 to TRBJ1-1; possible D gene TRBD1, 6 bases. Germline CDR1 MRHNA, CDR2 SNTAGT. Trimming left V 6 bases short and J 1 base short, with 9 bases between. This CDR3 comprises 13 residues. The CDR3 coding sequence is TGTGCCAGCAGCGCGGACAGGAACACTGAAGCTTTCTTT. It is translated as CASSADRNTEAFF.

V usage is TRBV5-6 and J usage is TRBJ1-1; tentative D call: TRBD1 (5 bases). This CDR3 region has 13 residues. Germline V gene data show CDR1 as SGHDT and CDR2 as YYEEEE. Between the trimmed V and J ends, which lost 0 bases and 11 bases, there was a span of 14 bases. The CDR3 is CASSLANSRVAFF. CDR3 in DNA: TGTGCCAGCAGCTTGGCCAATAGCAGGGTCGCTTTCTTT.

The chain recombines TRBV7-3 with TRBJ2-3, with 8 bases identical to TRBD2. CDR1 and CDR2 from the germline V gene are SGHTA and FQGTGA. With V trimmed by 6 bases and J by 7 bases, 15 bases remained unmatched. The CDR3 totals 16 residues. CDR3 sequence reads: CASSTRAGGAANTQYF. CDR3 DNA sequence: TGTGCCAGCAGTACTAGGGCCGGGGGGGCCGCGAATACGCAGTATTTT.